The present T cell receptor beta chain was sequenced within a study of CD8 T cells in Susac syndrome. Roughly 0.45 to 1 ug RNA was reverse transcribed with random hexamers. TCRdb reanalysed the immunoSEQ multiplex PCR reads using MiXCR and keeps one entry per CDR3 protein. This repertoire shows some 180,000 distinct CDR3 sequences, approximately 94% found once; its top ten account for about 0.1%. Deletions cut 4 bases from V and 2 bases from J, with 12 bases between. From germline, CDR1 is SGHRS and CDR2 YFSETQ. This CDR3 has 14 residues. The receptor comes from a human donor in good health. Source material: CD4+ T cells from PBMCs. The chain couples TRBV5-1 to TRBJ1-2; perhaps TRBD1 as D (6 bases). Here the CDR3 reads CASSAETGNYGYTF. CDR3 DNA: TGCGCCAGCAGCGCGGAGACAGGAAACTATGGCTACACCTTC.